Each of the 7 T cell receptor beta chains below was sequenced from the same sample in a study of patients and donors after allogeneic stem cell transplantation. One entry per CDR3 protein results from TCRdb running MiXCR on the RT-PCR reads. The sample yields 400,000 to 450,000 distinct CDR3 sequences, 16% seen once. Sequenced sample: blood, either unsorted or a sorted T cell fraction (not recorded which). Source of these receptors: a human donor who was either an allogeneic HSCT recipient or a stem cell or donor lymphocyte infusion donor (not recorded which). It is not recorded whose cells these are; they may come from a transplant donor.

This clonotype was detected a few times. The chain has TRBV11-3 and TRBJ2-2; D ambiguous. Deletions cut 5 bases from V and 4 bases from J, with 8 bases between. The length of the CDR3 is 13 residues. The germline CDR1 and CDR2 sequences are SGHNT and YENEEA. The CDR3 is CASSPEVTGELFF. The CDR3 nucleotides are TGTGCCAGCAGCCCAGAGGTCACCGGGGAGCTGTTTTTT.

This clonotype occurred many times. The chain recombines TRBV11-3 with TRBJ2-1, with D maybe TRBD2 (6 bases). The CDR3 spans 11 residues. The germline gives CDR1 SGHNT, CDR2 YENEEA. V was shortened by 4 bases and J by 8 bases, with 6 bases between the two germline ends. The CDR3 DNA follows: TGTGCCAGCAGCTCGGGGGATGAGCAGTTCTTC. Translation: CASSSGDEQFF.

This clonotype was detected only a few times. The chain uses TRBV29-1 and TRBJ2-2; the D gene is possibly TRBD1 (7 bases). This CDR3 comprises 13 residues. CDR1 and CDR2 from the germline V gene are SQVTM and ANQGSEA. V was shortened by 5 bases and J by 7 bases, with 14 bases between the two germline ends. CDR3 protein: CSVLAGGNGELFF. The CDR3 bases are TGCAGCGTTCTTGCAGGGGGGAACGGGGAGCTGTTTTTT.

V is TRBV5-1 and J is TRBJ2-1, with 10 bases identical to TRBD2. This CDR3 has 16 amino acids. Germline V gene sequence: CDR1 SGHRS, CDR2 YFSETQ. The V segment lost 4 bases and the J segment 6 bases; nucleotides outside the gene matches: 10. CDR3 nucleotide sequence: TGCGCCAGCAGCCAGTCGTTTCTAGCGGGAGTCAATGAGCAGTTCTTC. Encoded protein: CASSQSFLAGVNEQFF.

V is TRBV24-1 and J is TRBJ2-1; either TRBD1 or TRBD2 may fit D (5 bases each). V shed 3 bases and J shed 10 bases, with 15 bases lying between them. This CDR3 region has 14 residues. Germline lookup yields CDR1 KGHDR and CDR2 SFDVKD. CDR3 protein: CATSDPSRGQEQFF. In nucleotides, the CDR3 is TGTGCCACCAGTGATCCGTCGAGGGGTCAGGAGCAGTTCTTC.

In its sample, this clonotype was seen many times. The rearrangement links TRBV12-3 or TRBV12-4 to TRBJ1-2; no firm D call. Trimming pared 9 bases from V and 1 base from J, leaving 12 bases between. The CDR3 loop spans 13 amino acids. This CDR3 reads CASRPTGNYGYTF. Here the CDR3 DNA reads TGTGCCAGTCGTCCGACGGGTAACTATGGCTACACCTTC.

CDR3 bases: TGTGCCACCAGTGACCCCGGGGCTACCGGAAACACCATATATTTT. Translated, it gives CATSDPGATGNTIYF. The rearrangement links TRBV24-1 to TRBJ1-3, with D perhaps matching TRBD1 (5 bases). Trimming cost V 4 bases and J 4 bases, with 13 bases left between them. Germline lookup yields CDR1 KGHDR and CDR2 SFDVKD. This CDR3 contains 15 residues.